This entry concerns a single T cell receptor (beta chain). The target antigen is unknown. These data belong to a study of vaccination and CD4 T cells after COVID-19. Background on the study: Control cultures received a CEFX pool, an HIV-1 Nef pool, or no peptide. Study-wide points: Among reactive clones from convalescent patients, a median about 83% appeared only post-vaccination.

Unmatched junction bases numbered 10, after V lost 6 bases and J lost 3 bases. The germline V gene has CDR1 MNHNS and CDR2 SASEGT. This CDR3 spans 15 amino acids. The treatment: approximately 10-day PBMC culture with coronavirus spike peptide pools or control peptides (ViraFEST assay). CD4+ T-cell collection from the unexposed donor predated the COVID-19 pandemic (2011-2018). Cells received half-medium changes with fresh IL-2 medium on days 3 and 7. The study sequenced cultured CD4+ T cell DNA using the Oncomine TCR Beta short-read assay. Cultures of CD4+ T cells served as the source for extracting genomic DNA. TCRdb passed the PCR reads through MiXCR, listing each CDR3 protein once. The repertoire holds over 9,000 distinct CDR3 sequences, with 30% to 45% as singletons.

The sample was CD4+ T cells from blood, cultured in vitro. This chain links TRBV6-1 with TRBJ1-2; TRBD1 aligns across 7 bases. The receptor comes from a human donor in good health. CDR3 residues: CASRKTGSPHYGYTF. CDR3 sequence (DNA): TGTGCCAGCAGGAAGACAGGGTCCCCCCACTATGGCTACACCTTC.